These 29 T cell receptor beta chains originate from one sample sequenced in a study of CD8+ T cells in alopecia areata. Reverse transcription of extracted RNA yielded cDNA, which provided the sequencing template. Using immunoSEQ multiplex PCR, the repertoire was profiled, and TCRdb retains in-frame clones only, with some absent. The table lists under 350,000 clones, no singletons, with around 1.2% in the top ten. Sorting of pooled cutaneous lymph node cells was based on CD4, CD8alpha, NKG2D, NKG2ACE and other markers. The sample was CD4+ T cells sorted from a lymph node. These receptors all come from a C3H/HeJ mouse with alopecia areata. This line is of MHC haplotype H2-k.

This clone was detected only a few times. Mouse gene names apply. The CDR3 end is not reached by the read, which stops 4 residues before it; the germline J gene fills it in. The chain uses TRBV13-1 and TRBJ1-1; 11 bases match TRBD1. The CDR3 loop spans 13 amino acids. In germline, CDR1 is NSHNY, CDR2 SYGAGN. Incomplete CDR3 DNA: TGTGCCAGCAGTGGGGGACAGGGGGGA. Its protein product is CASSGGQGG. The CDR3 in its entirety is CASSGGQGGEVFF.

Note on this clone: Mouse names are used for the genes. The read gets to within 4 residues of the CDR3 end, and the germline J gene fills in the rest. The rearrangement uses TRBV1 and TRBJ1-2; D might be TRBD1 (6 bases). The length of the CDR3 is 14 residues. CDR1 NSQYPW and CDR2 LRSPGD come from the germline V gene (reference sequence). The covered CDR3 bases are TGCACCTGCAGTGCAGATCGGGGGGGGCGC. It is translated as CTCSADRGGR. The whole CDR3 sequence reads CTCSADRGGRDYTF. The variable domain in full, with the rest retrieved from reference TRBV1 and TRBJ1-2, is VTLLEQNPRWRLVPRGQAVNLRCILKNSQYPWMSWYQQDLQKQLQWLFTLRSPGDKEVKSLPGADYLATRVTDTELRLQVANMSQGRTLYCTCSADRGGRDYTFGSGTRLLVI.

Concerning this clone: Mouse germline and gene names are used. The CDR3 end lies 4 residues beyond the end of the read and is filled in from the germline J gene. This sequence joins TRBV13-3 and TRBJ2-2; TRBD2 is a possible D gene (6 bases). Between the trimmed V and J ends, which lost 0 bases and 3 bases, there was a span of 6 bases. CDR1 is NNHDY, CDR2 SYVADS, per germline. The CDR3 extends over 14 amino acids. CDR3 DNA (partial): TGTGCCAGCAGTGATGTGGGGGACACCGGG. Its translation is CASSDVGDTG. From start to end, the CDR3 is CASSDVGDTGQLYF.

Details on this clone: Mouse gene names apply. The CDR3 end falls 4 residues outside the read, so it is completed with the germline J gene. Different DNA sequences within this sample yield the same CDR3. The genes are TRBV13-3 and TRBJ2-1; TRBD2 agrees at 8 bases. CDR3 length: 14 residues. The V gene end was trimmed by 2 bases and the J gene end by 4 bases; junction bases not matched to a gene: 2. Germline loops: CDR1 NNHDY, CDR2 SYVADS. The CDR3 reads CASSDGGAYAEQFF. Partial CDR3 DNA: TGTGCCAGCAGTGACGGGGGGGCTTATGCT.

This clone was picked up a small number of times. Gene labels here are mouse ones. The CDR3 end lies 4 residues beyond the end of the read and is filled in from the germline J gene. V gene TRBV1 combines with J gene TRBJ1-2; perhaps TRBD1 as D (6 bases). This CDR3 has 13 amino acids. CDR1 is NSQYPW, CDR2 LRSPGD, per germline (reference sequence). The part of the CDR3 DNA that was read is TGCACCTGCAGTGCAGGGGGGCCCCAC. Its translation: CTCSAGGPH. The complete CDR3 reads CTCSAGGPHDYTF.

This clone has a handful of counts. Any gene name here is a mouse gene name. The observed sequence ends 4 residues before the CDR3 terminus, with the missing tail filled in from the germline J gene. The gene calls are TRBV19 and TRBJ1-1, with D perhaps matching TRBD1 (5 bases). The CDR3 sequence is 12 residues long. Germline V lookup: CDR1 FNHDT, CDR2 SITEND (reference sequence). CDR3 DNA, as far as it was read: TGTGCCAGCAGTCCGACTGGGGGA. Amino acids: CASSPTGG. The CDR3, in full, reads CASSPTGGEVFF.

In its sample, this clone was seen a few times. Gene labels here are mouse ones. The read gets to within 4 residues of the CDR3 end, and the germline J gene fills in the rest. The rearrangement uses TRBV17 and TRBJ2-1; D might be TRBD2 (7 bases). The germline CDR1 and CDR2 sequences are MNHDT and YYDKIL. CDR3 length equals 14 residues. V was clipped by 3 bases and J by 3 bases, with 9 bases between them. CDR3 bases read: TGTGCTAGCAGTAGGGGGGGCTTCTATGCT. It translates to CASSRGGFYA. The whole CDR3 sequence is CASSRGGFYAEQFF.

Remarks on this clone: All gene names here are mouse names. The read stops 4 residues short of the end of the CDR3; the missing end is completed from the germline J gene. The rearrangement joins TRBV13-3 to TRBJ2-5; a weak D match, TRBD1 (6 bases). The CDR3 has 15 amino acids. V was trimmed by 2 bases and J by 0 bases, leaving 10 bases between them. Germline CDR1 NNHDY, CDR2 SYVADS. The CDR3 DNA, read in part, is TGTGCCAGCAGTGAGGGACATCCTAACCAAGAC. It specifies CASSEGHPNQD. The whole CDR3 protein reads CASSEGHPNQDTQYF.

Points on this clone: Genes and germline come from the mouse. Incomplete CDR3 DNA: TGTGCCAGCAGATCCCTGGGGGCCAACTATGCT. The encoded protein is CASRSLGANYA. The CDR3, in full, reads CASRSLGANYAEQFF. The chain carries TRBV14 and TRBJ2-1, with D maybe TRBD2 (7 bases). The read stops 4 residues short of the end of the CDR3; the missing end is completed from the germline J gene. Trimming took 5 bases from V and 1 from J, leaving 13 bases between them. This CDR3 is built from 15 residues. CDR1 and CDR2 from the germline V gene are SGHDT and FRDEAV.

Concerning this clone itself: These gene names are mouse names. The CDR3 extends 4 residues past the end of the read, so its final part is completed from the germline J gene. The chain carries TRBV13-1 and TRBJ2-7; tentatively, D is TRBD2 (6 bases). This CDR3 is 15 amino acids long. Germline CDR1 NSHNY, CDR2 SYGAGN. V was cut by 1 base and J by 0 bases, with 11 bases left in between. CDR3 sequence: CASSDSLGSSYEQYF. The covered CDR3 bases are TGTGCCAGCAGTGATAGTCTGGGGAGCTCCTAT.

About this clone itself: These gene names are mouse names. The CDR3 sequence is CASSGRGQGEVFF. The part of the CDR3 DNA that was read is TGTGCCAGCAGTGGCCGGGGACAGGGA. V gene TRBV13-1 combines with J gene TRBJ1-1; 9 bases agree with TRBD1. The sequenced fragment ends 4 residues before the CDR3 boundary, so the rest is inferred from the germline J gene. Per germline, CDR1 NSHNY and CDR2 SYGAGN. The CDR3 runs to 13 residues.

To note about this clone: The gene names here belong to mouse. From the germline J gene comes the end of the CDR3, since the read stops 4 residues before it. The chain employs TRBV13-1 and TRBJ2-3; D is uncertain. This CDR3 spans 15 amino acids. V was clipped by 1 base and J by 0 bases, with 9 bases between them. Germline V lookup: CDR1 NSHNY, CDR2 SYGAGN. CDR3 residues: CASSDIPSSAETLYF. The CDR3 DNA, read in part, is TGTGCCAGCAGTGATATTCCCAGTAGTGCAGAA.

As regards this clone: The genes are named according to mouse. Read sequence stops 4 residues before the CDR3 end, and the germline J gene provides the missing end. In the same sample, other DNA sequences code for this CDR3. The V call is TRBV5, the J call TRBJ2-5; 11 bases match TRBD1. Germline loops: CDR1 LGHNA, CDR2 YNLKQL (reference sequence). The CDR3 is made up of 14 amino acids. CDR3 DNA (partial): TGTGCCAGCAGCCCCGGGACAGGGGGAGAC. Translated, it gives CASSPGTGGD. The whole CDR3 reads CASSPGTGGDTQYF.

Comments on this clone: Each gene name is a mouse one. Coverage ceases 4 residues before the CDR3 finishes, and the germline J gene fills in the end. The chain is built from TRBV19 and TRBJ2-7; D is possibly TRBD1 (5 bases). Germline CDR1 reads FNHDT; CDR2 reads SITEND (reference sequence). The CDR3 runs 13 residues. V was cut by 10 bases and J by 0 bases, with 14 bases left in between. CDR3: CAPSTDSSYEQYF. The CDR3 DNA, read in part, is TGTGCCCCATCAACCGACAGCTCCTAT.

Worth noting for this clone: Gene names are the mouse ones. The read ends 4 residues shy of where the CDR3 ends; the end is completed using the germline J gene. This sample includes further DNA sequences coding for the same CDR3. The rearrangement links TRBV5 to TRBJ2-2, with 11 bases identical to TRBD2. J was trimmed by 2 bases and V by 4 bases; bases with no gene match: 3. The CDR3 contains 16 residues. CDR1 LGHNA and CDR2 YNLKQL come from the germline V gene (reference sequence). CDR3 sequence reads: CASSPRLGGNTGQLYF. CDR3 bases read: TGTGCCAGCAGCCCCCGACTGGGGGGGAACACCGGG.

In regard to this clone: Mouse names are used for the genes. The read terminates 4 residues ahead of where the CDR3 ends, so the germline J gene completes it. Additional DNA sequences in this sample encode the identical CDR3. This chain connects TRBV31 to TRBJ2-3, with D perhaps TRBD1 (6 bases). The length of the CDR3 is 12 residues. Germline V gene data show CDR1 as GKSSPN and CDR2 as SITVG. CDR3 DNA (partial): TGTGCCTGGAGCCTACAGGGAGAA. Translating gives CAWSLQGE. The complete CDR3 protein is CAWSLQGETLYF.

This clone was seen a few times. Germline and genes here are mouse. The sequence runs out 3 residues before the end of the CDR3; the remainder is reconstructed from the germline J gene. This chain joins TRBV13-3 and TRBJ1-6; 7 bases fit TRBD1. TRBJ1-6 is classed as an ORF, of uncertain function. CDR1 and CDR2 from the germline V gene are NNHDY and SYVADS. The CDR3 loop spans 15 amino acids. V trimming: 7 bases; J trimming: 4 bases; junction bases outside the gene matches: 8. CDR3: CASGPYRGYNSPLYF. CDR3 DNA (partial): TGTGCCAGCGGCCCGTACAGGGGATATAATTCGCCC.

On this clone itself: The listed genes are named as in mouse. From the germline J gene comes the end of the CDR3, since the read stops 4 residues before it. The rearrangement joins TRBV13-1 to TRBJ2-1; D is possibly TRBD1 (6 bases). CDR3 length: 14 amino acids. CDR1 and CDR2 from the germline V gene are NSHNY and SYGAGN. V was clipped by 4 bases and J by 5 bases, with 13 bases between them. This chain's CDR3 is CASSPQGLDAEQFF. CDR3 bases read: TGTGCCAGCAGTCCTCAGGGGCTGGATGCT.

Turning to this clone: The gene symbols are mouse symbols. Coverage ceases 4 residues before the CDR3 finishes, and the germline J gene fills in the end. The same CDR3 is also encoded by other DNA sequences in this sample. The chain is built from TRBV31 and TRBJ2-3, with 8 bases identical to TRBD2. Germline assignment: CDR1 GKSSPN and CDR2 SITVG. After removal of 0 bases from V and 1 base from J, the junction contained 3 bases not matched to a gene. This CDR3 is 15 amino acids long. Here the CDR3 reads CAWSLRGGGAETLYF. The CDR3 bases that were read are TGTGCCTGGAGTCTAAGGGGGGGCGGTGCAGAA.

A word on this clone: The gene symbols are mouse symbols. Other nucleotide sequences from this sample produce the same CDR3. The part of the CDR3 DNA that was read is TGCACCTGCAGTGCAGACCTGGGGGACTATGCT. It translates to CTCSADLGDYA. The whole CDR3 is CTCSADLGDYAEQFF. V and J are TRBV1 and TRBJ2-1; 7 bases align to TRBD2. Read data end 4 residues before the CDR3 end; the end is taken from the germline J gene. Germline V gene lookup returns CDR1 NSQYPW and CDR2 LRSPGD (reference sequence). This CDR3 is built from 15 residues. V was clipped by 0 bases and J by 2 bases; unmatched bases: 1. The full variable domain, rest sourced from reference TRBV1 and TRBJ2-1, is VTLLEQNPRWRLVPRGQAVNLRCILKNSQYPWMSWYQQDLQKQLQWLFTLRSPGDKEVKSLPGADYLATRVTDTELRLQVANMSQGRTLYCTCSADLGDYAEQFFGPGTRLTVL.

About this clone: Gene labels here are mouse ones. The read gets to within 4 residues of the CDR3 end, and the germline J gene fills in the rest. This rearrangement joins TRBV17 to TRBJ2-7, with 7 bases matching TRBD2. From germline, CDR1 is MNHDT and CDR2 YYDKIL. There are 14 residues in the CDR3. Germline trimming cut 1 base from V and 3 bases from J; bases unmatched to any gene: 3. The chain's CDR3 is CASSRARGGYEQYF. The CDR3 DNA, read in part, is TGTGCTAGCAGTAGAGCCCGGGGGGGCTAT.

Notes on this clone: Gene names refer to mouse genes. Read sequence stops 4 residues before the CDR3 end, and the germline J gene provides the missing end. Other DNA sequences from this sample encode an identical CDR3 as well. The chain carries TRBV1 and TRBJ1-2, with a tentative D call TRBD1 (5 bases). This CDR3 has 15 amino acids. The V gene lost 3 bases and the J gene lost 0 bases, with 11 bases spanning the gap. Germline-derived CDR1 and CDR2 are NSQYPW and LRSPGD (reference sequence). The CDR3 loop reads CTCSAPQGANSDYTF. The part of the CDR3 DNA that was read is TGCACCTGCAGTGCTCCTCAGGGCGCAAACTCC.

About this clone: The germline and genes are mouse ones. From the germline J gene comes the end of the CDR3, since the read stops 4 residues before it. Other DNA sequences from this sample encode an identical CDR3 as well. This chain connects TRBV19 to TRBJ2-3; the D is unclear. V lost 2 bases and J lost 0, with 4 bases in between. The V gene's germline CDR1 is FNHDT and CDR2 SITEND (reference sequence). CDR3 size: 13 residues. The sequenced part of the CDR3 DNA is TGTGCCAGCAGTATCAGTAGTGCAGAA. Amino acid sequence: CASSISSAE. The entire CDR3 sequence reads CASSISSAETLYF.

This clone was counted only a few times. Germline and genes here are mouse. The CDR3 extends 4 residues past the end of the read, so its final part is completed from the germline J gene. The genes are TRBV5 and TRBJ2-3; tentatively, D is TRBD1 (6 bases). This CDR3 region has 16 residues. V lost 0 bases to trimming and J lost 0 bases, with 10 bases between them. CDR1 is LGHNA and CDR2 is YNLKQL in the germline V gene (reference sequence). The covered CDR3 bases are TGTGCCAGCAGCCAAGATGGCAGGGGTAGTGCAGAA. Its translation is CASSQDGRGSAE. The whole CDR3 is CASSQDGRGSAETLYF.

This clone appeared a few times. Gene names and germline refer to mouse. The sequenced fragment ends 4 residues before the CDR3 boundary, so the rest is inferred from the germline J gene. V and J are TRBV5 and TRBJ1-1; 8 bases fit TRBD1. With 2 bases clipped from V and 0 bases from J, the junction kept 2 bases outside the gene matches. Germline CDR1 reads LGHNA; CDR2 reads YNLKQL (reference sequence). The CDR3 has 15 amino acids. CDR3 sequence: CASSQQDRANTEVFF. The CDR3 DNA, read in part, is TGTGCCAGCAGCCAACAGGACAGGGCAAACACA.

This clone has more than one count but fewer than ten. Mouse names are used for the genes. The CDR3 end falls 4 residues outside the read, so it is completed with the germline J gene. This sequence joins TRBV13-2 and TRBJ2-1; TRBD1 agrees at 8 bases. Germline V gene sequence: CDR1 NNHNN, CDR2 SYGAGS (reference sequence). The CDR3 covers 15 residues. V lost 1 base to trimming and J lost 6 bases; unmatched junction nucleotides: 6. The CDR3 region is CASGDPGQGGAEQFF. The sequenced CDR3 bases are TGTGCCAGCGGTGATCCCGGACAGGGAGGTGCT.

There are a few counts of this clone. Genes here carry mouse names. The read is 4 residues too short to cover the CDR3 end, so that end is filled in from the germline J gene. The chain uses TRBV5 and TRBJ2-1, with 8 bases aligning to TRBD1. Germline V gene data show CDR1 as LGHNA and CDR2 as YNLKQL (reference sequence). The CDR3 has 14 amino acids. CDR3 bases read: TGTGCCAGCAGCCTTCCAGGGGGCGGAGCT. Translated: CASSLPGGGA. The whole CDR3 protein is CASSLPGGGAEQFF.

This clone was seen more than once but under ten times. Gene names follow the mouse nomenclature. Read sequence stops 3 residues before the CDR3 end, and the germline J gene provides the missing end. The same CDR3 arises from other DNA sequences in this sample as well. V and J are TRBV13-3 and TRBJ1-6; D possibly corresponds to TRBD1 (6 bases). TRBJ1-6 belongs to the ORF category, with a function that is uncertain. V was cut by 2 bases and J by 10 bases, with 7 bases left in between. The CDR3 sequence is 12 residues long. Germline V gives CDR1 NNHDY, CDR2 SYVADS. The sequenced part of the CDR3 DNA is TGTGCCAGCAGTGACAGGGGATCGCCC. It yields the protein CASSDRGSP. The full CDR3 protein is CASSDRGSPLYF.

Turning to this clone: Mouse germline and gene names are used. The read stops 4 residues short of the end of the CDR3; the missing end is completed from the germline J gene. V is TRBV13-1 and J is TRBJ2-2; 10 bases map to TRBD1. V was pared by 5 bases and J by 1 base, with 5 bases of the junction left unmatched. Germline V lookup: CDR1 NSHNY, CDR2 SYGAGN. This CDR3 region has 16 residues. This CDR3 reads CASSLGTGENTGQLYF. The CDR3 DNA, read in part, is TGTGCCAGCAGCCTTGGGACAGGGGAAAACACCGGG.